This is a list of T cell receptor beta chains from one sample in a study of control samples from healthy donors and cancer patients. Generated by immunoSEQ multiplex PCR, the TCRdb table keeps only in-frame clones and is missing some. This table holds about 140,000 clones, more than 80% found once. Sequences were obtained from blood. These receptors came from a man aged 18 to 30 in good health. The CDR3 runs from the conserved cysteine through the conserved F or W. A D gene is named only where the DNA matches it firmly. A clone size is listed for some rows: how often the clone was seen (once, few, many), or a class if it is expanded.

CDR3nt: TGTGCCAGCAGTTACGTGGCATCCGGGGAGCAGTACTTC
CDR3aa: CASSYVASGEQYF
j_gene: TRBJ2-7
v_gene: TRBV6-2/TRBV6-3
d_gene: NA
abundance: NA

CDR3nt: TGTGCCAGTAGTACAAGGGACGGATTAAACACCGGGGAGCTGTTTTTT
CDR3aa: CASSTRDGLNTGELFF
j_gene: TRBJ2-2
v_gene: TRBV19
d_gene: NA
abundance: NA

CDR3nt: TGTGCCAGCAGCCCTCGTGGAGCGGGGGGGGAATATACGCAGTATTTT
CDR3aa: CASSPRGAGGEYTQYF
j_gene: TRBJ2-3
v_gene: TRBV7-2
d_gene: TRBD2
abundance: NA

CDR3nt: TGCGCCAGCACCCACAGGGGGCCATGGGGACAGCCCCAGCATTTT
CDR3aa: CASTHRGPWGQPQHF
j_gene: TRBJ1-5
v_gene: TRBV10-1
d_gene: TRBD1
abundance: NA

CDR3nt: TGTGCCAGCAGTGTAACTTATGGGAGTGAAGCTTTCTTT
CDR3aa: CASSVTYGSEAFF
j_gene: TRBJ1-1
v_gene: TRBV25-1
d_gene: NA
abundance: NA

CDR3nt: TGTGCCAGCAGTCCAGGGTACTATTTGGATACGCAGTATTTT
CDR3aa: CASSPGYYLDTQYF
j_gene: TRBJ2-3
v_gene: TRBV11-2
d_gene: NA
abundance: NA

CDR3nt: TGTGCCAGCAGACCCAGACTAGGGGGGACCTACGAGCAGTACTTC
CDR3aa: CASRPRLGGTYEQYF
j_gene: TRBJ2-7
v_gene: TRBV6-5
d_gene: NA
abundance: NA

CDR3nt: TGTGCCAGCAGCTTAAACGGCAGGGGAGCTAGTCAGCCCCAGCATTTT
CDR3aa: CASSLNGRGASQPQHF
j_gene: TRBJ1-5
v_gene: TRBV7-2
d_gene: NA
abundance: NA

CDR3nt: TGTGCCAGCTCACCCCGGGACAGCTACGAGCAGTACTTC
CDR3aa: CASSPRDSYEQYF
j_gene: TRBJ2-7
v_gene: TRBV18
d_gene: TRBD1
abundance: once

CDR3nt: TGTGCCAGCAGCTTAGTTTTGACAAAGAACACTGAAGCTTTCTTT
CDR3aa: CASSLVLTKNTEAFF
j_gene: TRBJ1-1
v_gene: TRBV11-2
d_gene: NA
abundance: once

CDR3nt: TGTGCCAGCTGGAGGGGGACTAGCGTAAATACGCAGTATTTT
CDR3aa: CASWRGTSVNTQYF
j_gene: TRBJ2-3
v_gene: TRBV2
d_gene: TRBD2
abundance: NA

CDR3nt: TGTGCCAGCAGTGAATGGCGACAGGGTACAGGGGGCTACACCTTC
CDR3aa: CASSEWRQGTGGYTF
j_gene: TRBJ1-2
v_gene: TRBV6-1
d_gene: TRBD1
abundance: NA

CDR3nt: TGTGCCAGCAGCCTCCTGCGGGGTACCTACGAGCAGTACTTC
CDR3aa: CASSLLRGTYEQYF
j_gene: TRBJ2-7
v_gene: TRBV14
d_gene: NA
abundance: NA

CDR3nt: TGTGCCAGCAGCCAAGCAGGTGGCAGGGGGGGACCCTATAGCAATCAGCCCCAGCATTTT
CDR3aa: CASSQAGGRGGPYSNQPQHF
j_gene: TRBJ1-5
v_gene: TRBV3-1/TRBV3-2
d_gene: TRBD1
abundance: NA

CDR3nt: TGTGCCAGCAACCTGGGACCACCAAAATTATCTGGGGCCAACGTCCTGACTTTC
CDR3aa: CASNLGPPKLSGANVLTF
j_gene: TRBJ2-6
v_gene: TRBV28
d_gene: NA
abundance: NA

CDR3nt: TGTGCCAGTAGGTACGGGGTCGGGGAAAAACTGTTTTTT
CDR3aa: CASRYGVGEKLFF
j_gene: TRBJ1-4
v_gene: TRBV19
d_gene: NA
abundance: NA

CDR3nt: TGTGCCAGCCGCGCAGGGGGAGTTGGCTACACCTTC
CDR3aa: CASRAGGVGYTF
j_gene: TRBJ1-2
v_gene: TRBV28
d_gene: TRBD1
abundance: NA

CDR3nt: TGCGCCAGCAGCTTGATCGGGGGCTCTAACACTGAAGCTTTCTTT
CDR3aa: CASSLIGGSNTEAFF
j_gene: TRBJ1-1
v_gene: TRBV5-1
d_gene: NA
abundance: NA

CDR3nt: TGTGCCAGCAGCCAAGGACAGGGCGATGAGCAGTTCTTC
CDR3aa: CASSQGQGDEQFF
j_gene: TRBJ2-1
v_gene: TRBV3-1/TRBV3-2
d_gene: TRBD1
abundance: NA

CDR3nt: TGTGCCAGCAGCACGCCCGGTGGGTATGGCTACACCTTC
CDR3aa: CASSTPGGYGYTF
j_gene: TRBJ1-2
v_gene: TRBV14
d_gene: NA
abundance: NA

CDR3nt: TGCAGCGTTTCCCGGGACAGGGATTCCTACGAGCAGTACTTC
CDR3aa: CSVSRDRDSYEQYF
j_gene: TRBJ2-7
v_gene: TRBV29-1
d_gene: TRBD1
abundance: few

CDR3nt: TGTGCCAGCAGAAAGAGCTCCTACAATGAGCAGTTCTTC
CDR3aa: CASRKSSYNEQFF
j_gene: TRBJ2-1
v_gene: TRBV27
d_gene: NA
abundance: once

CDR3nt: TGTGCCAGCAGCGTTGGTCAGATAAACACCGGGGAGCTGTTTTTT
CDR3aa: CASSVGQINTGELFF
j_gene: TRBJ2-2
v_gene: TRBV9
d_gene: NA
abundance: NA

CDR3nt: TGCAGCGCGCCGACATCAGCTAACTATGGCTACACCTTC
CDR3aa: CSAPTSANYGYTF
j_gene: TRBJ1-2
v_gene: TRBV29-1
d_gene: NA
abundance: NA

CDR3nt: TGTGCCTGGAGGAAAGGACTAGCGGGGGTAGTAGATACGCAGTATTTT
CDR3aa: CAWRKGLAGVVDTQYF
j_gene: TRBJ2-3
v_gene: TRBV30
d_gene: TRBD2
abundance: NA

CDR3nt: TGCAGCGTTGAAGATCCAGGCCGTACAGATACGCAGTATTTT
CDR3aa: CSVEDPGRTDTQYF
j_gene: TRBJ2-3
v_gene: TRBV29-1
d_gene: NA
abundance: NA

CDR3nt: TGTGCCTGGAGTGTAGGTTGGGGTGTTGGGGCATCATACGAGCAGTACTTC
CDR3aa: CAWSVGWGVGASYEQYF
j_gene: TRBJ2-7
v_gene: TRBV30
d_gene: NA
abundance: NA

CDR3nt: TGCAGCGCTGCGGGGAACACTGAAGCTTTCTTT
CDR3aa: CSAAGNTEAFF
j_gene: TRBJ1-1
v_gene: TRBV29-1
d_gene: NA
abundance: NA

CDR3nt: TGTGCCAGCAGTGAAAATGTCTATGGCTACACCTTC
CDR3aa: CASSENVYGYTF
j_gene: TRBJ1-2
v_gene: TRBV6-1
d_gene: NA
abundance: NA

CDR3nt: TGTGCCAGCAGCTCCGCCCCGGGTCATGAAAAACTGTTTTTT
CDR3aa: CASSSAPGHEKLFF
j_gene: TRBJ1-4
v_gene: TRBV7-9
d_gene: NA
abundance: NA

CDR3nt: TGTGCCAGCCGGACAGGGGCTACGAATCAGCCCCAGCATTTT
CDR3aa: CASRTGATNQPQHF
j_gene: TRBJ1-5
v_gene: TRBV2
d_gene: TRBD1
abundance: NA

CDR3nt: TGTGCCAGCAGCTTGCCAAAGGGACATTCTATAGAGACCCAGTACTTC
CDR3aa: CASSLPKGHSIETQYF
j_gene: TRBJ2-5
v_gene: TRBV7-9
d_gene: NA
abundance: NA

CDR3nt: TGTGCCAGCAGTGAATTCAGTCTACGGGGAATGGGAGAGACCCAGTACTTC
CDR3aa: CASSEFSLRGMGETQYF
j_gene: TRBJ2-5
v_gene: TRBV6-1
d_gene: NA
abundance: once

CDR3nt: TGTGCCAGTAGTATGGGAAGCAGGGGTAGTTCACCCCTCCACTTT
CDR3aa: CASSMGSRGSSPLHF
j_gene: TRBJ1-6
v_gene: TRBV19
d_gene: NA
abundance: NA

CDR3nt: TGTGCCACCAGCCCCGACAGGGTATCCGGGGAGCTGTTTTTT
CDR3aa: CATSPDRVSGELFF
j_gene: TRBJ2-2
v_gene: TRBV15
d_gene: TRBD1
abundance: once

CDR3nt: TGTGCCAGTAGTAGCGTGGGTAGCAATCAGCCCCAGCATTTT
CDR3aa: CASSSVGSNQPQHF
j_gene: TRBJ1-5
v_gene: TRBV19
d_gene: NA
abundance: NA

CDR3nt: TGTGCCAGCAGTAAGGGGGAGCAGTACTTC
CDR3aa: CASSKGEQYF
j_gene: TRBJ2-7
v_gene: TRBV2
d_gene: NA
abundance: NA

CDR3nt: TGCGCCAGCAGCCAAGATAAGGGGCGGGGAGAGACCCAGTACTTC
CDR3aa: CASSQDKGRGETQYF
j_gene: TRBJ2-5
v_gene: TRBV4-3
d_gene: NA
abundance: once

CDR3nt: TGTGCCACCAGTCGTGGATACAATGAGCAGTTCTTC
CDR3aa: CATSRGYNEQFF
j_gene: TRBJ2-1
v_gene: TRBV24-1
d_gene: NA
abundance: NA

CDR3nt: TGCGCCAGCAGCTTCAGGGGGGGTGTGGAGGGCACTGAAGCTTTCTTT
CDR3aa: CASSFRGGVEGTEAFF
j_gene: TRBJ1-1
v_gene: TRBV5-1
d_gene: TRBD1
abundance: NA

CDR3nt: TGTGCCAGCAGCTTTAACAAAGTCAGTTCTGAAGCTTTCTTT
CDR3aa: CASSFNKVSSEAFF
j_gene: TRBJ1-1
v_gene: TRBV7-3
d_gene: NA
abundance: few

CDR3nt: TGTGCCAGCAGCCAGCTCCGCGCGACGGGGGTCAATCAGCCCCAGCATTTT
CDR3aa: CASSQLRATGVNQPQHF
j_gene: TRBJ1-5
v_gene: TRBV7-2
d_gene: NA
abundance: NA

CDR3nt: TGTGCCAGTAGATCGGTTGGCATCTCCGGGGGAGGCTACACCTTC
CDR3aa: CASRSVGISGGGYTF
j_gene: TRBJ1-2
v_gene: TRBV19
d_gene: NA
abundance: once

CDR3nt: TGTGCCAGCAAGGTGGCAGGGCCGACCGGGGAGCTGTTTTTT
CDR3aa: CASKVAGPTGELFF
j_gene: TRBJ2-2
v_gene: TRBV6-5
d_gene: NA
abundance: NA

CDR3nt: TGTGCCTGGATGGGACAGGGTTTAACTGAAGCTTTCTTT
CDR3aa: CAWMGQGLTEAFF
j_gene: TRBJ1-1
v_gene: TRBV30
d_gene: TRBD1
abundance: NA

CDR3nt: TGCGCCAGCAGCCAAGATTTGAGAGATGAAGCTTTCTTT
CDR3aa: CASSQDLRDEAFF
j_gene: TRBJ1-1
v_gene: TRBV4-3
d_gene: NA
abundance: NA

CDR3nt: TGTGCCAGCAGCCCAGGGTCTTTTGAGGGGGCTTTTGGAAACACCATATATTTT
CDR3aa: CASSPGSFEGAFGNTIYF
j_gene: TRBJ1-3
v_gene: TRBV28
d_gene: TRBD1
abundance: once

CDR3nt: TGTGCCATCAGTGTGAGCGGGAGCACAGATACGCAGTATTTT
CDR3aa: CAISVSGSTDTQYF
j_gene: TRBJ2-3
v_gene: TRBV10-3
d_gene: NA
abundance: NA

CDR3nt: TGCAGCGTCGGGGGACAGGTAGAGACCCAGTACTTC
CDR3aa: CSVGGQVETQYF
j_gene: TRBJ2-5
v_gene: TRBV29-1
d_gene: TRBD1
abundance: NA

CDR3nt: TGTGCCAGCAGTTACGGGGGTACTGAAGCTTTCTTT
CDR3aa: CASSYGGTEAFF
j_gene: TRBJ1-1
v_gene: TRBV6-5
d_gene: NA
abundance: NA

CDR3nt: TGTGCCAGCAGCAGGACAGCCTATAATTCACCCCTCCACTTT
CDR3aa: CASSRTAYNSPLHF
j_gene: TRBJ1-6
v_gene: TRBV6-2/TRBV6-3
d_gene: NA
abundance: NA

CDR3nt: TGTGCCAGCAGCTCAACCCTCGGGACTTTGAGTTTCTACACCTTC
CDR3aa: CASSSTLGTLSFYTF
j_gene: TRBJ1-2
v_gene: TRBV9
d_gene: NA
abundance: NA

CDR3nt: TGTGCCAGCAGGGGATGGGCTCAGGGTGAGCAGTTCTTC
CDR3aa: CASRGWAQGEQFF
j_gene: TRBJ2-1
v_gene: TRBV6-5
d_gene: NA
abundance: NA

CDR3nt: TGTGCCAGCAGCTCGACAGGGGGTGGGCGGCCCCAGCATTTT
CDR3aa: CASSSTGGGRPQHF
j_gene: TRBJ1-5
v_gene: TRBV5-6
d_gene: TRBD1
abundance: few

CDR3nt: TGTGCCAGCTCAGTCCGGGACAGGGGGCGCGCGGCGAACACTGAAGCTTTCTTT
CDR3aa: CASSVRDRGRAANTEAFF
j_gene: TRBJ1-1
v_gene: TRBV18
d_gene: TRBD1
abundance: NA

CDR3nt: TGTGCCAGCAGCTTGGGGCCGAACACCTACGAGCAGTACTTC
CDR3aa: CASSLGPNTYEQYF
j_gene: TRBJ2-7
v_gene: TRBV5-6
d_gene: NA
abundance: few

CDR3nt: TGTGCCAGCAGCCCGGGGGGGGCCCTGCTCGAGCAGTACTTC
CDR3aa: CASSPGGALLEQYF
j_gene: TRBJ2-7
v_gene: TRBV9
d_gene: TRBD2
abundance: NA

CDR3nt: TGCGCCAGCAGCCGTGCGACGACTAGCCCCACCGGGGAGCTGTTTTTT
CDR3aa: CASSRATTSPTGELFF
j_gene: TRBJ2-2
v_gene: TRBV4-1
d_gene: TRBD2
abundance: NA